Each of the 11 T cell receptor beta chains below was sequenced from the same sample in a study of T cell responses to AZD1222 COVID-19 vaccine. TCRdb's copy holds only in-frame clones and misses some; the assay was immunoSEQ multiplex PCR. The table has about 120,000 clones, approximately 84% seen once. Sample: peripheral blood, taken on day 0 of AZD1222 vaccination. These receptors came from an adult in good health.

The J gene is TRBJ2-2, the V gene TRBV11-2; D is uncertain. The CDR3 has 14 amino acids. Germline CDR1 is SGHAT and CDR2 is FQNNGV. V was trimmed by 2 bases and J by 5 bases, leaving 9 bases between them. The CDR3 protein is CASSLYGVTGELFF. The CDR3 DNA reads TGTGCCAGCAGCTTATATGGTGTAACCGGGGAGCTGTTTTTT.

This clone was counted once. This chain joins TRBV5-4 and TRBJ2-3; D is perhaps TRBD1 (6 bases). Trimming took off 3 bases at V and 3 bases at J, with 11 bases between the two ends. The germline CDR1 and CDR2 sequences are SGHNT and YYREEE (reference sequence). The CDR3 has 14 residues. The CDR3 loop is CASSSQGGTDTQYF. The DNA for the CDR3 is TGTGCCAGCAGCTCACAGGGCGGGACAGATACGCAGTATTTT.

The chain employs TRBV9 and TRBJ2-2; the D gene is possibly TRBD2 (6 bases). The CDR3 is 15 amino acids. Germline V gene lookup returns CDR1 SGDLS and CDR2 YYNGEE. Trimming took off 0 bases at V and 3 bases at J, with 9 bases between the two ends. The CDR3, as DNA: TGTGCCAGCAGCGTAGCGACGGGGGACACCGGGGAGCTGTTTTTT. Its translation is CASSVATGDTGELFF.

The V call is TRBV6-4, the J call TRBJ2-1; 12 nucleotides align to TRBD2. Germline V CDR1 and CDR2: MRHNA, SNTAGT. Unmatched junction bases numbered 0, after V lost 0 bases and J lost 6 bases. This CDR3 has 15 residues. The CDR3 nucleotides read TGTGCCAGCAGTGACTCGACTAGCGGGAGCAATGAGCAGTTCTTC. Amino acid sequence: CASSDSTSGSNEQFF.

This chain uses TRBV6-2 or TRBV6-3 with TRBJ1-2; no reliable D call. V was shortened by 2 bases and J by 8 bases, with 6 bases between the two germline ends. Looked up from germline, CDR1 is MNHEY and CDR2 is SVGEGT. The CDR3 has 11 residues. The CDR3 region has the DNA TGTGCCAGCAGTTACGGGGAAGGCTACACCTTC. Its translation: CASSYGEGYTF.

This clone came up once. The J gene is TRBJ2-7, the V gene TRBV30, with D perhaps assigned TRBD1 or TRBD2 (5 bases each). CDR3 length: 14 amino acids. Trimming took 0 bases from V and 3 from J, leaving 12 bases between them. Germline CDR1 is GTSNPN and CDR2 is SVGIG (reference sequence). The CDR3 nucleotides are TGTGCCTGGAGTGTGGGCAGGGAGATCTACGAGCAGTACTTC. The encoded protein is CAWSVGREIYEQYF.

The CDR3 is CAWGGGAVSNQPQHF. The DNA of the CDR3 is TGTGCCTGGGGAGGGGGCGCCGTGAGCAATCAGCCCCAGCATTTT. V is TRBV30 and J is TRBJ1-5; 7 bases are shared with TRBD1. Trimming took 5 bases from V and 1 from J; bases not matched to a gene: 8. Germline V CDR1 and CDR2: GTSNPN, SVGIG (reference sequence). CDR3 length equals 15 residues.

CDR3 sequence reads: CASSLAGRGANYGYTF. CDR3 bases: TGTGCCAGCAGCTTGGCCGGGCGGGGAGCTAACTATGGCTACACCTTC. The V call is TRBV5-6, the J call TRBJ1-2; no reliable D call. This CDR3 contains 16 residues. V was clipped by 0 bases and J by 0 bases, with 12 bases between them. Germline values: CDR1 SGHDT, CDR2 YYEEEE.

V is TRBV10-2 and J is TRBJ2-7, with no clear D. The V end lost 2 bases, the J end lost 3 bases, and 8 bases lay between the germline ends. The CDR3 has 13 residues. CDR1 is WSHSY, CDR2 SAAADI, per germline. The CDR3 is CASSEETVYEQYF. The CDR3 DNA is TGCGCCAGCAGTGAGGAAACCGTCTACGAGCAGTACTTC.

J is TRBJ1-4 and V is TRBV4-1; TRBD1 agrees at 7 bases. This CDR3 is 14 amino acids long. Per the germline V gene, CDR1 is MGHRA and CDR2 is YSYEKL. The trim removed 1 base at V and 7 bases at J, leaving 3 bases unmatched. The CDR3 protein is CASSQGTGLEKLFF. CDR3 bases: TGCGCCAGCAGCCAAGGGACAGGCCTTGAAAAACTGTTTTTT.

The chain carries TRBV4-1 and TRBJ1-5; D may be TRBD1 (5 bases). V lost 4 bases and J lost 0, with 13 bases in between. The germline gives CDR1 MGHRA, CDR2 YSYEKL. The CDR3 length is 16 residues. This CDR3 is CASSPQRGSSNQPQHF. DNA of the CDR3: TGCGCCAGCAGCCCCCAGCGGGGCAGTAGCAATCAGCCCCAGCATTTT.